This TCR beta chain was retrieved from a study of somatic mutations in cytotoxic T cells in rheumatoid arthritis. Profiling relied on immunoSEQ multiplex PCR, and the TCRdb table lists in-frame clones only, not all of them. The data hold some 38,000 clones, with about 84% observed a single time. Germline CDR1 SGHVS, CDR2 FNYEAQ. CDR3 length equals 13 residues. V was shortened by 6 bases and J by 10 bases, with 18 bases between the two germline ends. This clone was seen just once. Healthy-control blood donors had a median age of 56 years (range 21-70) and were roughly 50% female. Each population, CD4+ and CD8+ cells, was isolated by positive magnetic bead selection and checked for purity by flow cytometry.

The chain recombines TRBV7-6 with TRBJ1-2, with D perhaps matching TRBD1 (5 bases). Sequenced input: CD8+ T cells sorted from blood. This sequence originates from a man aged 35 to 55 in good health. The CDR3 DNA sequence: TGTGCCAGCAGTCTAGGTGGGGGAGACACCTACACCTTC. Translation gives CASSLGGGDTYTF.